The following is a TCR beta chain sequence with its context. Its antigen target is currently unknown. No much larger clonotype is one base removed from it; base qualities were not supplied. The immunoSEQ hsTCRB v3.0 assay was used at survey level resolution to sequence the TRB variable region. The target sequencing depth for TRB was 40,000-50,000 T-cell genomes per sample. Pooled TRB libraries were sequenced on an Illumina MiSeq with a v3 150-cycle kit. The paper's data handling went like this. Repertoire analysis was performed in R inside a reproducible Nextflow workflow that covered QC, data transformation and analysis. LymphoSeq2, an R package for exploring AIRR-Seq data, was used to implement the custom analyses. A few samples that yielded fewer than 5000 total TRB sequences were excluded, so that approximately 200 HIV repertoires were analyzed. Of the roughly 180 retained HIV repertoires, almost 60 were collected before and roughly 130 after ART initiation. Each repertoire was downsampled to 5000 TRB nucleotide sequences, and summary statistics were averaged across 100 downsampling iterations. Only TRB sequences with CDR3 regions of at least seven amino acids were retained for analysis. Diversity was assessed using a clonality score derived from Shannon entropy and using the Gini coefficient. Repertoire networks linked the top 5000 CDR3 amino acid sequences whenever two sequences differed by an edit distance of one. For TRB CDR3 amino acid sequences, antigen specificity groups and MHC restriction were predicted with GLIPH2. To flag known associations with CMV, EBV, HIV or tissue antigens, CDR3 amino acid sequences were compared against VDJdb and McPAS-TCR. Pre-ART, post-ART and control groups were compared with Wilcoxon signed-rank tests and Holm-Bonferroni correction. The immuneACCESS repertoire file appears here via TCRdb, limited to in-frame rearrangements. These files lack a portion of the clones; in checked studies, under half of the deficit traces to unresolved V genes, and the cause of the others is not known. The DNA gave D and trimming, while V, J and clone size come from that table. In this sample the table shows 28,000 or so clones, around four fifths of which occur a single time. The biggest ten clones account for about 9.3% of the sample.

This entry belongs to a study of long-term antiretroviral therapy in people with HIV (dated by TCRdb to 2021 to 2024). For the study in its entirety: The earliest samples were collected approximately a decade before the 2015 WHO recommendation for immediate ART, a period when ART was typically delayed until CD4 counts fell. Of the 30 to 35 participants with HIV, about a dozen were female. A total of some 200 cryopreserved PBMC samples came from a few dozen adults with confirmed HIV infection and were collected serially over a mean of about six years (range 1-12). Whether ART initiation and durable HIV suppression were associated with changes in peripheral blood TRB repertoire composition and diversity was tested in a retrospective serial study. No cross-contamination during QIAcube processing was shown when test extractions of a monoclonal T-cell line were performed alongside around 30 polyclonal samples. The paper's findings and limits, for the study overall: ART initiation was associated with a significant increase in TRB diversity, but diversity stayed significantly below transplant donor controls even after long-term ART. Narrower CDR3 length ranges were observed in HIV repertoires than in controls, and an antigen-experienced repertoire with only a slight naive shift after ART was suggested by the network structure. Inferences about post-ART repertoire changes are limited because no data were available on ART adherence, viral resistance or therapy changes. Because pre-ART samples had limited cell numbers, profiling was done on unsorted PBMC rather than on sorted CD4+ and CD8+ T cells. The samples span the years 2004 to 2017, and the ART regimens used at that time may not be as effective as current regimens. Because PBMC availability was limited, only the TCR beta chain was sequenced, with no alpha chain pairing. Expanded TRB clones identified before ART initiation dominated the repertoire at all time points, although this dominance fluctuated and declined in many PLHIV after ART.

To be included, a participant needed at least one PBMC sample from before ART initiation plus at least two post-ART samples. Treatment was received in the United States of America by all participants with HIV. Before DNA extraction, cryopreserved samples containing about 0.9-11 million PBMC were thawed and washed. At the time of the earliest PBMC sample, participants with HIV were aged between roughly 20 and 55 years. Each participant contributed PBMC samples from 1-4 timepoints before ART initiation and 2-8 timepoints after ART initiation, with a median of 7 samples. Serial HIV viral load, CD4+ T-cell count, ART history and demographic data were obtained for every participant. Genomic DNA was extracted from unsorted PBMC with a Qiagen kit on a QIAcube, processed in batches of 12 samples. At the junction V is shortened by 0 bases and J by 8 bases, with 17 bases in between. CDR1 and CDR2 are read off the germline V gene (reference sequence) as GTSNPN and SVGIG. The CDR3, cysteine through phenylalanine, is 14 amino acids long. The entry retains the CDR3 DNA only, 42 bases that are in frame from base 1.

Sequenced here: unsorted PBMCs, sampled 1.5 years before starting antiretroviral therapy. The TCR sequence derives from a man younger than 35 with HIV. Recombination connected TRBV30 to TRBJ2-7; the D gene is perhaps TRBD2, on 5 matching bases. At the DNA level, the sequence is TGTGCCTGGAGTGTAGGGAGAGGACCCCTACAGCAGTACTTC. It codes for CAWSVGRGPLQQYF.